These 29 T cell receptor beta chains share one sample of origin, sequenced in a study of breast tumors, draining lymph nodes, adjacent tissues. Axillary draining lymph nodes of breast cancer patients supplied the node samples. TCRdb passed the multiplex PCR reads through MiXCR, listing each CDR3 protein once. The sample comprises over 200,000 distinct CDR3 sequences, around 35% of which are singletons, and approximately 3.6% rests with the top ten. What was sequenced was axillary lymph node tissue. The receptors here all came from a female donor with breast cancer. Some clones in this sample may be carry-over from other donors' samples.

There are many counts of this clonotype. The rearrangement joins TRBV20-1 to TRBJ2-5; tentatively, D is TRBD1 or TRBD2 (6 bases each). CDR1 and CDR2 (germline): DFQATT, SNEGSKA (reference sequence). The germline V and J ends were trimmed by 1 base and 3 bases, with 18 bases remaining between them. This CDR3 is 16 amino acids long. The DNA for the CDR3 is TGCAGTGCTAGAGTCCCGATTGGGGGGCTTAAAGAGACCCAGTACTTC. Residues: CSARVPIGGLKETQYF.

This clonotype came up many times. The CDR3 sequence is CSVAVAGGPKNEQFF. CDR3 nucleotide sequence: TGCAGCGTTGCCGTTGCGGGAGGGCCAAAAAATGAGCAGTTCTTC. V is TRBV29-1 and J is TRBJ2-1; the match to TRBD2 covers 9 bases. Germline CDR1 is SQVTM and CDR2 is ANQGSEA. CDR3 length equals 15 residues. V lost 4 bases to trimming and J lost 7 bases; unmatched junction nucleotides: 11.

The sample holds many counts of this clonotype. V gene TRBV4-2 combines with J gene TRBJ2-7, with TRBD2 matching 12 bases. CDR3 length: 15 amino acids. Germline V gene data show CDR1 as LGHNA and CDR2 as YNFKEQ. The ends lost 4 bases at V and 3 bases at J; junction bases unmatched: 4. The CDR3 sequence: CASSRGTSGFYEQYF. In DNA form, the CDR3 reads TGTGCCAGCAGCCGAGGGACTAGCGGGTTCTACGAGCAGTACTTC.

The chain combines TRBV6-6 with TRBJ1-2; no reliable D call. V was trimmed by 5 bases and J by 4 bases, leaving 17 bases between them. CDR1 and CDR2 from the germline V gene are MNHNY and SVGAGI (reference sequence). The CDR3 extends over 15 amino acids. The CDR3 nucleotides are TGTGCCAGCAGTCACAACCCTGGGATGGGCTATGGCTACACCTTC. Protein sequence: CASSHNPGMGYGYTF.

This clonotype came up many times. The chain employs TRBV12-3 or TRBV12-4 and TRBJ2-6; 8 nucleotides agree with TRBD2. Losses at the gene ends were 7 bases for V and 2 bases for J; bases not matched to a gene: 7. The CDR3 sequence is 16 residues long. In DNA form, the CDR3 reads TGTGCCAGCACCGGGGGGCGGGAGGCTGGGGCCAACGTCCTGACTTTC. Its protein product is CASTGGREAGANVLTF.

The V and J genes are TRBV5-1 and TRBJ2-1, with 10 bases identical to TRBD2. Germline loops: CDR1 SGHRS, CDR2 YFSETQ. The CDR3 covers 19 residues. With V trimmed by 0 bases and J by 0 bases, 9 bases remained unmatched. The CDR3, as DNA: TGCGCCAGCAGCTTGGACGTCGGTAGCGGGGGGAGCTCCTACAATGAGCAGTTCTTC. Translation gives CASSLDVGSGGSSYNEQFF.

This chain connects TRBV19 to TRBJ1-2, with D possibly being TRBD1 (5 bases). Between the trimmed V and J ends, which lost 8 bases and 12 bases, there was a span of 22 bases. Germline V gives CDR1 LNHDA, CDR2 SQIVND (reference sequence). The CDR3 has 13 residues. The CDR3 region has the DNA TGTGCCAGTCGCCCCGGACACCACTCTGGAAACACCTTC. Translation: CASRPGHHSGNTF.

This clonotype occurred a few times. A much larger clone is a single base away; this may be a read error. CDR3 nucleotides: TGCAGTGCGAGATCTCACAGATTGGGCTCTGGCTACACCTTC. Translation gives CSARSHRLGSGYTF. This sequence joins TRBV20-1 and TRBJ1-2, with D hard to call. Germline-derived CDR1 and CDR2 are DFQATT and SNEGSKA (reference sequence). The V and J ends lost 6 bases and 7 bases respectively, with 21 bases between them. This CDR3 has 14 residues.

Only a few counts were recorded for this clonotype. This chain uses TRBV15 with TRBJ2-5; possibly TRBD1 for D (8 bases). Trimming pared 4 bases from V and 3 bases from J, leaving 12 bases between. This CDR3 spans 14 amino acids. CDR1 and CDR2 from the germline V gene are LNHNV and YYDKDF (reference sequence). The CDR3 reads CATSIQGGKETQYF. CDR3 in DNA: TGTGCCACCAGCATACAGGGGGGGAAAGAGACCCAGTACTTC.

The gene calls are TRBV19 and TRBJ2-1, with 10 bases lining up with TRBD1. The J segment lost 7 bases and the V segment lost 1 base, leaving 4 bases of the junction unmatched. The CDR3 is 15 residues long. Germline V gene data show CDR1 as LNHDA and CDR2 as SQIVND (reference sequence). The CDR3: CASSIVGTGVNEQFF. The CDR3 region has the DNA TGTGCCAGTAGTATAGTGGGGACAGGGGTGAATGAGCAGTTCTTC.

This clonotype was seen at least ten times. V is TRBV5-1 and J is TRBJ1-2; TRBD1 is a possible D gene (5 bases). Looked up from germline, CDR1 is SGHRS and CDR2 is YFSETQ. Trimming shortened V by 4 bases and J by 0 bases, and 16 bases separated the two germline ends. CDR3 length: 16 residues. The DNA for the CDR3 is TGCGCCAGCAGCCCCGGAGGTGTGGGACCTAACTATGGCTACACCTTC. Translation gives CASSPGGVGPNYGYTF.

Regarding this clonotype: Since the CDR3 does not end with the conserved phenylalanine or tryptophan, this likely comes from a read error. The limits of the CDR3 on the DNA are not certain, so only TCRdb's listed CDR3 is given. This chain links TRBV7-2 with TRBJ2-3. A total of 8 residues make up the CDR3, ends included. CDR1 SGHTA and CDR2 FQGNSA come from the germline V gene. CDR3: CASSGRSY.

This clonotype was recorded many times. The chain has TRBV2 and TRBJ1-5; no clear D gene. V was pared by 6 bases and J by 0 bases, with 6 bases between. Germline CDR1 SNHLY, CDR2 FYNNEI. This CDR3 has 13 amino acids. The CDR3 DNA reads TGTGCCAGCAGAACAGTTAGCAATCAGCCCCAGCATTTT. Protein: CASRTVSNQPQHF.

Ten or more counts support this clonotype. The CDR3 loop reads CSAPGPTLYEQYF. As DNA, the CDR3 is TGCAGTGCTCCCGGGCCTACCCTCTACGAGCAGTACTTC. This chain joins TRBV20-1 and TRBJ2-7; no clear D. This CDR3 has 13 amino acids. The germline V and J ends were trimmed by 5 bases and 3 bases, with 14 bases remaining between them. Germline CDR1 and CDR2: DFQATT and SNEGSKA (reference sequence).

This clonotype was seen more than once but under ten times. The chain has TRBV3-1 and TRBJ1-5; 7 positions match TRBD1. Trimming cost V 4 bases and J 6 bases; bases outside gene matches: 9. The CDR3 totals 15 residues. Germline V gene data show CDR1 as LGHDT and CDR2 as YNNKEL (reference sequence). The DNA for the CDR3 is TGTGCCAGCAGCCTCACAGGGGACGGGAGTCAGCCCCAGCATTTT. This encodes CASSLTGDGSQPQHF.

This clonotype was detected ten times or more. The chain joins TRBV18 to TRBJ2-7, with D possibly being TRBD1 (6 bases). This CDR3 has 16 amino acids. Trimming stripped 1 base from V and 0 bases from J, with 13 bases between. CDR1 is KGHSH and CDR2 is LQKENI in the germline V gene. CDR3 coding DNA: TGTGCCAGCTCACCACGACAGGCTTCAAACTCCTACGAGCAGTACTTC. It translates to CASSPRQASNSYEQYF.

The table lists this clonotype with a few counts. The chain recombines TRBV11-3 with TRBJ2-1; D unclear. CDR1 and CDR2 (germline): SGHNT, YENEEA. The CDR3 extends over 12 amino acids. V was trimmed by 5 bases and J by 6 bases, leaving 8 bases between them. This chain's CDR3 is CASSTLRNEQFF. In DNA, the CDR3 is TGTGCCAGCAGCACCCTACGCAATGAGCAGTTCTTC.

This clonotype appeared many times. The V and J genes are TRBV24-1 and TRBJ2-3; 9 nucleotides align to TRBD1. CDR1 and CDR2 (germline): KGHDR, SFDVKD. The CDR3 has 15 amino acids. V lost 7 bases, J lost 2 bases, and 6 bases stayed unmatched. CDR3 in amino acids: CATSATGGPTDTQYF. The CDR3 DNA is TGTGCCACCAGCGCCACAGGGGGCCCCACAGATACGCAGTATTTT.

Written as DNA, the CDR3 is TGTGCCAGCAGCCGTGGGACTAGACGGGACAATGAGCAGTTCTTC. Encoded protein: CASSRGTRRDNEQFF. V usage is TRBV3-1 and J usage is TRBJ2-1; 8 bases are a match to TRBD2. The V and J ends lost 4 bases and 5 bases, in that order; junction bases with no gene match: 7. Germline CDR1 and CDR2: LGHDT and YNNKEL (reference sequence). The CDR3 has 15 residues.

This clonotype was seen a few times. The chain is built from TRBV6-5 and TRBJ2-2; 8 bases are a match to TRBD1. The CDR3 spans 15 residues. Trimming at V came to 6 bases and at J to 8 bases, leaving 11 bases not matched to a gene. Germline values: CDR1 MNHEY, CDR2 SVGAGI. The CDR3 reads CASRTRTGLGGELFF. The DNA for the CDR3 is TGTGCCAGCAGAACCAGGACAGGGCTGGGAGGGGAGCTGTTTTTT.

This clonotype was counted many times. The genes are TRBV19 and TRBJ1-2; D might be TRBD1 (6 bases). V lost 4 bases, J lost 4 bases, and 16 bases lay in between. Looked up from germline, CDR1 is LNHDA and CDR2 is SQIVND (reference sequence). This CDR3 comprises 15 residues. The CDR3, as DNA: TGTGCCAGTAGTAAGGAACAGGGTTTCAGCTATGGCTACACCTTC. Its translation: CASSKEQGFSYGYTF. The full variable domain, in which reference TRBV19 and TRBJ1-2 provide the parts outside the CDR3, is DGGITQSPKYLFRKEGQNVTLSCEQNLNHDAMYWYRQDPGQGLRLIYYSQIVNDFQKGDIAEGYSVSREKKESFPLTVTSAQKNPTAFYLCASSKEQGFSYGYTFGSGTRLTVV.

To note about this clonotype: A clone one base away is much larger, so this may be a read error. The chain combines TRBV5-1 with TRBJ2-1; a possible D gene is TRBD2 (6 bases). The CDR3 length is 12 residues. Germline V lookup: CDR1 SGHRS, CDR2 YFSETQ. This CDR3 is CASSAGRSEHFF. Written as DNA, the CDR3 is TGCGCCAGCAGCGCGGGGAGGAGTGAGCACTTCTTC.

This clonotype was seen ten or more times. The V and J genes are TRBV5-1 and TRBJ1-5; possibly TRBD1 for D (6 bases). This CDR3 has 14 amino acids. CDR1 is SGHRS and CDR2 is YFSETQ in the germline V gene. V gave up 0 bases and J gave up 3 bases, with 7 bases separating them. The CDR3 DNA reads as TGCGCCAGCAGCTTGGGGGACATCAATCAGCCCCAGCATTTT. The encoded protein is CASSLGDINQPQHF.

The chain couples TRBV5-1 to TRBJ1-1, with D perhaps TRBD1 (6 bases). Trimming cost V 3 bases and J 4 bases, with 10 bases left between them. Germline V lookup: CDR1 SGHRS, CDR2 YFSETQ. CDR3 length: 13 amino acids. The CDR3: CASSWMDSTEAFF. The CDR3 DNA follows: TGCGCCAGCAGCTGGATGGACAGCACTGAAGCTTTCTTT.

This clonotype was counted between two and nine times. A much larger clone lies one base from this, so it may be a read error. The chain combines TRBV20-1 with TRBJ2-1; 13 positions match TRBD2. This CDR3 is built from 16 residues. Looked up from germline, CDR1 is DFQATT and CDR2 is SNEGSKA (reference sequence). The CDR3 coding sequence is TGCAGTGCTAGAGCTACGGGACTAGCGGGATACAATGGGCAGTTCTTC. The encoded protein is CSARATGLAGYNGQFF.

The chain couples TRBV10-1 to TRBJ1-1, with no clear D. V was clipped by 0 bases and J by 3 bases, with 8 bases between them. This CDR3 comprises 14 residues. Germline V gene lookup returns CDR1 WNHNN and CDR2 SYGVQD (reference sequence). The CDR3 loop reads CASSESYGHTEAFF. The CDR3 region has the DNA TGCGCCAGCAGTGAGTCTTATGGACACACTGAAGCTTTCTTT.

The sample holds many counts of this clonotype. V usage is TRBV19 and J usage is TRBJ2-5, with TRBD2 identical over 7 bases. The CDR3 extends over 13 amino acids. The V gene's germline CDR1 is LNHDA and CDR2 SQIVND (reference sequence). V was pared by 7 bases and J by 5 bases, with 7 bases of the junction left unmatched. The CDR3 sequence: CASTPLGGETQYF. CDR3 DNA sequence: TGTGCCAGTACCCCCCTCGGGGGGGAGACCCAGTACTTC.

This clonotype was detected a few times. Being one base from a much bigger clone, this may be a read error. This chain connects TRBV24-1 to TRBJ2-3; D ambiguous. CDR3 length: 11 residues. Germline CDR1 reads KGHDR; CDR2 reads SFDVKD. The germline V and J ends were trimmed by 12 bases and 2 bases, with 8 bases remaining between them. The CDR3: CAALNTDTQYF. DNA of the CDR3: TGTGCCGCCCTTAACACAGATACGCAGTATTTT.

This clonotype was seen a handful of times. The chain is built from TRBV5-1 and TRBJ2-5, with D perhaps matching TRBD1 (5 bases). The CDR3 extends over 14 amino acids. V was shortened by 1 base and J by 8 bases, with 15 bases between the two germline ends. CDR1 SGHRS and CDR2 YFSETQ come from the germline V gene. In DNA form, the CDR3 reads TGCGCCAGCAGCTTGACAGGATCAGGAGACACCCAGTACTTC. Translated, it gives CASSLTGSGDTQYF.